The clone carrying this TCR beta chain came up many times. As yet, its antigen is unknown. The ends were cut back, 5 bases at V and 2 bases at J, with 13 bases in the middle. The CDR3 is 15 residues long. From germline, CDR1 is LNHDA and CDR2 SQIVND (reference sequence). TCRdb re-called the reads with MiXCR, one entry per CDR3 protein. The sample lists approximately 500,000 distinct CDR3 sequences; approximately 17% were seen once. This entry is derived from a study of T cell repertoires in cytomegalovirus infection. For the study at large: In public TCR beta signatures, there were indications of both CMV infection and matching HLA type. Regarding the study as a whole: Cumulative frequency (of public TCR beta family members) identified carriers of CMV plus the relevant HLA. Ex vivo responses were dominated by HLA-C-restricted CMV-specific TCR beta clonotypes.

V and J are TRBV19 and TRBJ2-4, with unresolved D. The clonotype was recovered from a human donor in good health (CMV status not recorded). Some clones in this sample may be carry-over from other donors' samples. The sample was CD8+ T cells from PBMCs. The CDR3 loop reads CASSWAVGTKNIQYF. CDR3 sequence (DNA): TGTGCCAGTAGTTGGGCGGTCGGTACCAAAAACATTCAGTACTTC.